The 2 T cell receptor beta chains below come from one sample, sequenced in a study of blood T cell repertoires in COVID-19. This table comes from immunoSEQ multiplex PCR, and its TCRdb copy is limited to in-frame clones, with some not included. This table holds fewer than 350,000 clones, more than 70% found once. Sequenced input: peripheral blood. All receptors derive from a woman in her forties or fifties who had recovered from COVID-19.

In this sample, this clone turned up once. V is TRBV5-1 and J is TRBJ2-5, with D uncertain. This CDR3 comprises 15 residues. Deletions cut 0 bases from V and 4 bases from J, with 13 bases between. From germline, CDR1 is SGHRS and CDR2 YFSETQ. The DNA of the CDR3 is TGCGCCAGCAGCTTGGTAGTTTTAGAATCAGAGACCCAGTACTTC. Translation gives CASSLVVLESETQYF.

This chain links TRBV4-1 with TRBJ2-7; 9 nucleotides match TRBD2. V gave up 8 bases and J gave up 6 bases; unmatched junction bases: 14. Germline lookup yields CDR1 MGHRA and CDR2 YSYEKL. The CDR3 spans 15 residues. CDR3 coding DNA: TGCGCCAGCGCCCGAATAGCGGGAGTATTGCCCGAGCAGTACTTC. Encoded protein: CASARIAGVLPEQYF.